This T cell receptor beta chain was obtained from a study of cytomegalovirus exposure and HLA in healthy donors. This clone is a singleton in its sample. The antigen is unknown. Produced via immunoSEQ multiplex PCR; TCRdb's table is partial and in-frame only. The sample gives about 78,000 clones, about 95% of which show up once; 1.6% is in the top ten. The J segment lost 4 bases and the V segment lost 4 bases, leaving 6 bases of the junction unmatched. The V gene's germline CDR1 is MGHDK and CDR2 SYGVNS. This CDR3 comprises 14 residues. Study-level points and caveats: It was found in a later analysis that first-cohort TCR clusters tended to co-occur in the 90 to 150 validation repertoires. For most TCR sequences rarity was the rule, although some public TCRs occurred in many donors. It was reported that the classifier diagnosed cytomegalovirus status with high specificity and sensitivity in both the original and validation cohorts.

An approximately 120-subject validation cohort, separate from the approximately 700-subject first cohort, supplied the donors. Sequencing was carried out using PBMCs. The clonotype originates from a man aged 18 to 35 in good health and CMV-seropositive. The chain carries TRBV25-1 and TRBJ2-7, with 8 bases that match TRBD1. The CDR3 is CASSVGTGQYEQYF. The CDR3 nucleotides read TGTGCCAGCAGTGTCGGGACAGGACAATACGAGCAGTACTTC.